This T cell receptor beta chain was recorded in a study of cytomegalovirus exposure and HLA in healthy donors. The study's findings and limits: The study designated 150 or so TCR beta chains cytomegalovirus-associated.

Method: immunoSEQ multiplex PCR; TCRdb's copy keeps in-frame clones and lacks some. The sample has about 160,000 clones, approximately 86% seen once; the top ten hold 2% to 2.5%. CDR1 and CDR2 from the germline V gene are SGHVS and FNYEAQ. Trimming took off 1 base at V and 6 bases at J, with 18 bases between the two ends. This CDR3 has 17 amino acids. Concerning this clone itself: The antigen is not known.

V is TRBV7-6 and J is TRBJ1-4; no reliable D call. This sequence originates from a woman between 18 and 30 years old in good health and CMV-seronegative. Sequencing was performed on PBMCs. The CDR3 sequence is CASSLEGGRGADEKLFF. The CDR3 bases are TGTGCCAGCAGCTTAGAGGGAGGGCGGGGAGCTGATGAAAAACTGTTTTTT.